This record looks at one T cell receptor (beta chain) sequence and its context. Its antigen is as yet unknown. This sample is part of a study of shared clonotypes between healthy human individuals. Overall study findings and caveats: Naive subsets generally exceeded memory subsets in estimated richness.

The CDR3 covers 16 residues. Germline CDR1 SGHDT, CDR2 YYEEEE. The ends lost 5 bases at V and 11 bases at J; junction bases unmatched: 13. Sequenced by immunoSEQ multiplex PCR; TCRdb stores in-frame clones only, minus some. The repertoire includes millions of clones, about 95% of them detected once, and about 1.1% sits in the top ten. CD45RO negativity and positive selection for CCR7 defined naive CD8 cells, a population that excluded terminally differentiated effector memory CD45RA+ cells. Donors comprised only Caucasian adults living in Nashville, Tennessee. This clonotype was obtained from a man between 18 and 35 years old in good health. Sequencing used naive CD8+ T cells sorted from blood. The chain employs TRBV5-6 and TRBJ2-3; 14 nucleotides line up with TRBD2. The chain's CDR3 is CASRNRGLAGVVEQYF. CDR3 nucleotides: TGTGCCAGCAGGAATAGGGGACTAGCGGGAGTAGTGGAGCAGTATTTT.